Here is one TCR beta chain with its context. This entry belongs to a study of T cell responses to AZD1222 COVID-19 vaccine. Germline V gives CDR1 KGHDR, CDR2 SFDVKD. The CDR3 extends over 15 amino acids. V was clipped by 2 bases and J by 6 bases; unmatched bases: 4. Some clones are missing from TCRdb's copy, which holds only in-frame ones; the method was immunoSEQ multiplex PCR. This sample has 98,000 or so clones, with roughly 86% found just once. The chain recombines TRBV24-1 with TRBJ1-5; 9 bases match TRBD1. This material consisted of peripheral blood, taken 28 days after the second AZD1222 dose. This sequence was found in an adult who received the AZD1222 COVID-19 vaccine. The CDR3 sequence is CATSDSGQGSQPQHF. The CDR3 region has the DNA TGTGCCACCAGTGATTCCGGACAGGGGAGTCAGCCCCAGCATTTT.